This TCR beta chain appears in the sequencing data of a study of early T cells in non-severe SARS-CoV-2 infection. In this sample, this clonotype turned up many times. Each cDNA molecule carried a unique molecular identifier. TCRdb re-called the 5' RACE reads through MiXCR, storing one row per CDR3 protein. The sample includes 75,000 to 95,000 distinct CDR3 sequences, around 17% of them seen just once. The CDR3 runs to 18 residues. V was cut by 3 bases and J by 4 bases, with 25 bases left in between. In germline, CDR1 is DFQATT, CDR2 SNEGSKA (reference sequence). The starting material was whole blood, obtained at baseline. This clonotype was sampled from an adult who was a healthcare worker with PCR-confirmed SARS-CoV-2 infection or an uninfected control (not recorded which). The chain uses TRBV20-1 and TRBJ2-1; weak D call: TRBD1 (5 bases). The CDR3: CSARPSERTLTVYNEQFF. DNA of the CDR3: TGCAGTGCTAGGCCTTCCGAAAGGACACTCACCGTGTACAATGAGCAGTTCTTC.